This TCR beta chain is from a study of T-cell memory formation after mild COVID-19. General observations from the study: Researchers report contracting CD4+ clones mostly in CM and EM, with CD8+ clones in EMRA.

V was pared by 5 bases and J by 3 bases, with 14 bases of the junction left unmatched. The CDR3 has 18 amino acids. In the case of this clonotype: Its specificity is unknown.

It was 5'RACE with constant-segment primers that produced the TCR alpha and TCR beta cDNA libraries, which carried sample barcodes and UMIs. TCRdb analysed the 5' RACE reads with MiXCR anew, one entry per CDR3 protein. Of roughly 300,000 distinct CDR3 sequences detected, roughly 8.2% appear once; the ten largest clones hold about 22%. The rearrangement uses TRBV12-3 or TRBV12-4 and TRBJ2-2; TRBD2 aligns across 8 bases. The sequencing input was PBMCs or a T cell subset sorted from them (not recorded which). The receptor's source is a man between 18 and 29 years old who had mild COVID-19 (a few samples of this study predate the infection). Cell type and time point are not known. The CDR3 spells CASSLALRGVRDTGELFF. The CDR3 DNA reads TGTGCCAGCAGTCTCGCGTTGCGGGGGGTCCGCGACACCGGGGAGCTGTTTTTT.